A single sample gave rise to the 5 T cell receptor beta chains below, sequenced in a study of cytomegalovirus exposure and HLA in healthy donors. A multiplex PCR was run with 60 Vbeta primers and 13 Jbeta primers. Clones were read by immunoSEQ multiplex PCR, and TCRdb kept only the in-frame ones, dropping some. The sample has some 98,000 clones; about three quarters are singletons. Sequenced material: PBMCs. These receptors were taken from a man between 40 and 49 years old in good health and CMV-seronegative.

V is TRBV6-6 and J is TRBJ2-7; 7 nucleotides line up with TRBD1. This CDR3 contains 13 residues. CDR1 and CDR2 (germline): MNHNY, SVGAGI (reference sequence). The ends lost 7 bases at V and 2 bases at J; junction bases unmatched: 5. CDR3 DNA: TGTGCCAGCAAAGGGGACAGTCCCTACGAGCAGTACTTC. It translates to CASKGDSPYEQYF.

The CDR3 sequence: CASKLSTGTGNTEAFF. The DNA of the CDR3 is TGTGCCAGCAAGCTAAGCACCGGGACAGGGAACACTGAAGCTTTCTTT. The chain joins TRBV28 to TRBJ1-1, with TRBD1 identical over 8 bases. The junction had 11 bases not matched to a gene; V was cut back by 7 bases and J by 1 base. The CDR3 is 16 residues long. From germline, CDR1 is MDHEN and CDR2 SYDVKM.

V and J are TRBV28 and TRBJ2-1, with D unresolved. Germline CDR1 MDHEN, CDR2 SYDVKM. There are 12 residues in the CDR3. With 2 bases removed from V and 5 bases from J, the gap between germline ends came to 4 bases. The CDR3 region has the DNA TGTGCCAGCAGTTTAGGCCACAATGAGCAGTTCTTC. Its translation: CASSLGHNEQFF.

This clone turned up a few times. The gene calls are TRBV28 and TRBJ2-1, with a weak D call TRBD1 (6 bases). Trimming took off 5 bases at V and 7 bases at J, with 9 bases between the two ends. CDR1 and CDR2 from the germline V gene are MDHEN and SYDVKM. This CDR3 has 12 amino acids. The DNA of the CDR3 is TGTGCCAGCAGTCGGACAGCAAATGAGCAGTTCTTC. Translation gives CASSRTANEQFF.

In this sample, this clone turned up a few times. This chain uses TRBV10-3 with TRBJ2-6; 12 nucleotides align to TRBD1. Germline V gene sequence: CDR1 ENHRY, CDR2 SYGVKD. This CDR3 is 17 amino acids long. Trimming removed 3 bases from V and 2 bases from J; junction bases left unmatched: 2. The CDR3 spells CAISEGTGGAGANVLTF. As DNA, the CDR3 is TGTGCCATCAGTGAAGGGACAGGGGGCGCTGGGGCCAACGTCCTGACTTTC.